This T cell receptor beta chain was identified in a study of Ad26.COV2.S vaccination and SARS-CoV-2 variants (dated by TCRdb to the early 2020s). Regarding the complete study: Donors in the vaccine arm were drawn from COV1001, a multicentre, randomized, double-blind, placebo-controlled phase I-IIa trial testing Ad26.COV2.S in healthy adults. TCRbeta repertoire sequencing was used to assess the specificity and breadth of SARS-CoV-2-reactive T cell receptors after Ad26.COV2.S vaccination. Throughout the experiments and outcome assessment, investigators stayed blinded to trial group allocation. Participants in the trial were split at random into five groups of five each, receiving low-dose or high-dose Ad26.COV2.S once or twice, or else placebo on both occasions. The TCR-sequenced set comprised about 30 samples: 19 Ad26.COV2.S vaccine recipients, 5 placebo recipients and 8 SARS-CoV-2 convalescent individuals. Ad26.COV2.S was administered intramuscularly at 5 x 10^10 or 1 x 10^11 viral particles, either as a single shot or as two shots given 56 days apart. What the work shows at the level of the full study, not this receptor alone: Vaccine and placebo recipients had similar non-spike TCR breadth, a finding consistent with the vaccine containing only spike. Substantial breadth of spike-specific CD8+ and CD4+ T cell responses was reported after vaccination. The study lacked the statistical power to compare responses across vaccine doses or regimens. Spike-specific TCR breadth was higher in Ad26.COV2.S recipients than in placebo recipients (P = 0.0014). The authors noted that the TCR breadth and depth analyses may have underestimated total T cell responses.

Concerning this clone itself: Its antigen is unknown. It has no much larger one-base neighbor in the sample; base qualities were not kept.

The treatment or condition tag for this specimen amounts to: some 20 received Ad26.COV2.S at low or high dose, single or two shots; several received placebo; per-sample allocation not given. Repertoires of vaccine and placebo recipients were sequenced from samples collected on day 63 after the first injection. In Cohort 1b, 25 to 30 adults aged 18-55 years were enrolled at a single site in Boston, USA, between 29 July and 7 August 2020. As a vaccine, Ad26.COV2.S was a replication-incompetent adenovirus type 26 vector that expressed a prefusion-stabilized SARS-CoV-2 spike protein derived from the original Wuhan strain. TCRbeta CDR3 regions were sequenced with the immunoSEQ Assay. After extraction, genomic DNA underwent amplification by bias-controlled multiplex PCR, followed by high-throughput sequencing. The study's processing was this. To quantify the absolute abundance of every unique TCRbeta CDR3 region, sequences were collapsed and filtered. T cell fraction was estimated by normalizing TCRbeta template counts to usable DNA, with usable DNA measured through amplification of reference genes found in all nucleated cells. Repertoire TCRs were annotated as SARS-CoV-2-specific when V gene, CDR3 amino acid sequence and J gene were exactly matched to a known reactive TCR set. The reference SARS-CoV-2 TCR set came from MIRA and was filtered for enrichment in COVID-19-positive ImmuneCODE repertoires, removing public or cross-reactive TCRs. Using the MIRA antigens, annotated TCRs were further analysed by specific ORF or by position within an ORF. Breadth was defined as the number of annotated unique rearrangements divided by the total number of unique productive rearrangements, and depth was defined as the summed frequency of the annotated unique rearrangements. Group comparisons of TCR breadth used two-sided Wilcoxon rank-sum tests. TCRdb carries this immuneACCESS record with in-frame sequences only. Its versions omit some clonotypes, under half of them owing to an unresolved V gene in the studies checked, with the rest unexplained. V, J and clone size derive from that table, while D and trimming were established from the DNA sequence. In this sample the table shows over 300,000 clones, 83% of which occur a single time. The ten top clones hold around 7% of the sample.

The sequenced sample was peripheral blood, obtained in a trial of Ad26.COV2.S vaccine versus placebo. The clonotype comes from a person aged 18-60 years who received the Ad26.COV2.S COVID-19 vaccine or a placebo.

The CDR3 here reads CASSDRLAGYNEQFF. DNA sequence: TGCGCCAGCAGCGATCGACTAGCGGGATACAATGAGCAGTTCTTC. The rearranged chain carries TRBV5-1 and TRBJ2-1, and TRBD2 matches 11 of the central bases. CDR1 and CDR2 were assigned from the germline V gene as SGHRS and YFSETQ. V is trimmed back by 4 bases and J by 4 bases, and the junction contains 4 bases that no gene match accounts for. The CDR3 goes from the cysteine to the phenylalanine over 15 residues. Solely the CDR3 DNA is kept, with 45 bases framed from the first base.